These 2 T cell receptor beta chains originate from one sample sequenced in a study of blood T cell repertoires in COVID-19. Sequencing used immunoSEQ multiplex PCR; TCRdb keeps in-frame clones, though not all of them. The sample yields 150,000 to 200,000 clones, around 83% seen once. Sequenced sample: peripheral blood. These receptors were obtained from a man younger than 30 with acute or convalescent COVID-19.

The V gene is TRBV11-2, the J gene TRBJ2-5; 10 bases match TRBD2. CDR1 and CDR2 from the germline V gene are SGHAT and FQNNGV. Unmatched junction bases numbered 12, after V lost 5 bases and J lost 0 bases. This CDR3 contains 18 residues. For the CDR3, the DNA is TGTGCCAGCAGCGCAAGGGGTCGACTAGCGGGTTACCAAGAGACCCAGTACTTC. It encodes CASSARGRLAGYQETQYF.

V gene TRBV2 combines with J gene TRBJ2-4, with 7 nucleotides matching TRBD2. The CDR3 has 18 residues. CDR1 and CDR2 (germline): SNHLY, FYNNEI. The ends lost 7 bases at V and 1 base at J; junction bases unmatched: 16. CDR3 in amino acids: CASTGLPLPPFAKNIQYF. Here the CDR3 DNA reads TGTGCCAGCACGGGACTACCTCTTCCCCCGTTTGCCAAAAACATTCAGTACTTC.